This TCR beta chain was profiled in a study of beta chain features in type 1 diabetes. General observations from the study: For type 1 diabetes patients, VDJ junctions showed fewer insertions and more deletions. Significant though moderate, a shortening of TCRB CDR3s appeared in all four CD4+ subsets of Type 1 diabetes patients. Researchers reported that naive, central memory and Treg TCRB repertoires appeared more similar in patients than in healthy donors.

This clone has a handful of counts. Its antigen is as yet unknown. Of the isolated RNA, all was reverse transcribed, and so the sequenced material was expressed TCRB transcripts. Clones were sequenced by immunoSEQ multiplex PCR, and TCRdb holds only the in-frame ones, with some missing. The top ten hold 0.022% of the sample, which has hundreds of thousands of clones, about an eighth seen once. Purity exceeding 95% was reached by all sorted populations. This sequence originates from a man aged 18-30 years with type 1 diabetes. The sample comprised naive CD4+ T cells from blood.

The CDR3 spells CASSRFLGGEATEAFF. The CDR3 nucleotides read TGCGCCAGCAGCCGGTTTCTAGGGGGGGAAGCGACTGAAGCTTTCTTT. The V gene is TRBV4-1, the J gene TRBJ1-1; tentatively, D is TRBD1 (6 bases). Trimming shortened V by 4 bases and J by 5 bases, and 20 bases separated the two germline ends. Germline loops: CDR1 MGHRA, CDR2 YSYEKL. The CDR3 runs to 16 residues.